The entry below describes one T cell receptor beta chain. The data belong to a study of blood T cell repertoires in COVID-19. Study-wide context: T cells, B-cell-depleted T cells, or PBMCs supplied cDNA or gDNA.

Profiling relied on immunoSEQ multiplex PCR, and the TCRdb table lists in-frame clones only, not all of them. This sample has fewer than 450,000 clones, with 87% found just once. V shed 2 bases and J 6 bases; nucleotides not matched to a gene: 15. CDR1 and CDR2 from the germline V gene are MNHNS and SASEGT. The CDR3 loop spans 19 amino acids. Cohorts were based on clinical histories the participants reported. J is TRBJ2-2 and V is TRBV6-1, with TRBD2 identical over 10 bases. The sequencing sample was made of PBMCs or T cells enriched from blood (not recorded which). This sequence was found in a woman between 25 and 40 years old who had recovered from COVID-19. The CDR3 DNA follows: TGTGCCAGCAGTGAAAGGGCTAGCGGGGGAGGTCGGCGCGCCGGGGAGCTGTTTTTT. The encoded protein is CASSERASGGGRRAGELFF.